One and the same sample provided the 30 T cell receptor beta chains below, sequenced in a study of regulatory T cells in long-lasting Graves disease. Construction of the TCR beta libraries employed iRepertoire HTBI primers in conjunction with Arm-PCR of CDR3 regions. MiXCR, applied by TCRdb to the multiplex PCR reads, yields one record per CDR3 protein. Seen here are more than 300,000 distinct CDR3 sequences, about a sixth observed once, and the top ten hold 20% to 25%. Time point denoted: newly diagnosed GD, antithyroid drugs for less than 3 months. PBMC RNA served as the TCR library source. The source material was peripheral blood mononuclear cells (PBMCs), sampled at new diagnosis, from a patient treated with antithyroid drugs. Every receptor here comes from a female donor with Graves disease.

This clonotype has at least ten counts. The chain recombines TRBV10-3 with TRBJ2-5, with a tentative D call TRBD2 (5 bases). CDR3 size: 13 residues. V was cut by 8 bases and J by 4 bases, with 14 bases left in between. Germline CDR1 reads ENHRY; CDR2 reads SYGVKD. The CDR3 DNA reads as TGTGCCATCGGGAATGGGGAGCGAGAGACCCAGTACTTC. Translating it yields CAIGNGERETQYF.

This clonotype has a handful of counts. The CDR3 DNA reads as TGTGCCACCAGCAAGACCCGTGATCAGCCCCAGCATTTT. This sequence encodes CATSKTRDQPQHF. V and J are TRBV15 and TRBJ1-5, with no clear D. V shed 4 bases and J shed 5 bases, with 9 bases lying between them. The CDR3 sequence is 13 residues long. CDR1 and CDR2 (germline): LNHNV, YYDKDF (reference sequence).

As concerns this clonotype: This is likely an artifact of a read error, given a far larger clone one base away. The chain couples TRBV27 to TRBJ2-5; no clear D. The CDR3 has 12 residues. Germline CDR1 reads MNHEY; CDR2 reads SMNVEV (reference sequence). The CDR3 coding sequence is TGTGCCAGCAGCTATAGACAAGGGACCCAGTACTTC. Residues: CASSYRQGTQYF.

This clonotype came up many times. The chain links TRBV7-2 to TRBJ2-7; 10 nucleotides align to TRBD2. The germline V gene has CDR1 SGHTA and CDR2 FQGNSA. The CDR3 spans 15 residues. Trimming removed 0 bases from V and 3 bases from J; junction bases left unmatched: 2. The DNA for the CDR3 is TGTGCCAGCAGCTTAGCTCCTAGCGGGAGCTACGAGCAGTACTTC. It is translated as CASSLAPSGSYEQYF.

This clonotype showed up many times. The chain joins TRBV27 to TRBJ2-3; 8 nucleotides match TRBD2. Germline V CDR1 and CDR2: MNHEY, SMNVEV (reference sequence). Trimming cost V 6 bases and J 4 bases; bases outside gene matches: 18. The CDR3 loop spans 18 amino acids. For the CDR3, the DNA is TGTGCCAGCAGGCGTCCCGGGCTCGGAGCGGGAGATTCAGATACGCAGTATTTT. This codes for CASRRPGLGAGDSDTQYF.

The V call is TRBV4-1, the J call TRBJ1-1; D gene uncertain. This CDR3 comprises 13 residues. V was pared by 4 bases and J by 6 bases, with 12 bases between. In germline, CDR1 is MGHRA, CDR2 YSYEKL. CDR3 sequence: CASSPGTYPEAFF. For the CDR3, the DNA is TGCGCCAGCAGCCCTGGTACGTACCCTGAAGCTTTCTTT.

This clonotype was seen ten or more times. The V and J genes are TRBV5-1 and TRBJ2-5; D unclear. Trimming removed 6 bases from V and 6 bases from J, with 21 bases in between. CDR3 length: 15 amino acids. The V gene's germline CDR1 is SGHRS and CDR2 YFSETQ. CDR3 in DNA: TGCGCCAGCATCCCGGAAGCCGGAAACTTGCAGACCCAGTACTTC. Residues: CASIPEAGNLQTQYF.

This clonotype has ten or more counts. The gene calls are TRBV4-1 and TRBJ1-5, with D possibly being TRBD1 (5 bases). Germline V gene data show CDR1 as MGHRA and CDR2 as YSYEKL. This CDR3 region has 16 residues. V was trimmed by 0 bases and J by 5 bases, leaving 14 bases between them. CDR3: CASSQDPGQGHQPQHF. In nucleotides, the CDR3 is TGCGCCAGCAGCCAAGATCCGGGGCAGGGTCATCAGCCCCAGCATTTT.

This clonotype showed up many times. The rearrangement uses TRBV12-3 or TRBV12-4 and TRBJ1-4; D not resolved. This CDR3 contains 14 residues. The V end lost 5 bases, the J end lost 5 bases, and 12 bases lay between the germline ends. The CDR3 region is CASSGEWPNEKLFF. The CDR3, as DNA: TGTGCCAGCAGTGGGGAATGGCCCAATGAAAAACTGTTTTTT.

This clonotype was counted many times. The V call is TRBV24-1, the J call TRBJ2-1; 12 positions agree with TRBD2. The length of the CDR3 is 18 residues. CDR1 is KGHDR and CDR2 is SFDVKD in the germline V gene. J lost 7 bases, V lost 4 bases, and 13 bases had no gene match. The CDR3 loop reads CATSEIPGLAGRRNEQFF. The CDR3 DNA sequence: TGTGCCACCAGTGAAATCCCTGGACTAGCGGGACGGAGGAATGAGCAGTTCTTC.

This clonotype was counted between two and nine times. This rearrangement joins TRBV6-1 to TRBJ1-5; perhaps TRBD1 as D (5 bases). Germline loops: CDR1 MNHNS, CDR2 SASEGT. The CDR3 has 13 amino acids. V lost 4 bases, J lost 7 bases, and 11 bases lay in between. In DNA, the CDR3 is TGTGCCAGCAGTGTGAGGACACAGCAGCCCCAGCATTTT. Translating it yields CASSVRTQQPQHF.

This clonotype was counted at least ten times. V is TRBV10-3 and J is TRBJ1-1; D unresolved. The germline gives CDR1 ENHRY, CDR2 SYGVKD. The CDR3 runs 13 residues. Trimming cost V 9 bases and J 0 bases, with 11 bases left between them. CDR3 nucleotides: TGTGCCATGAGACCTACTATGAACACTGAAGCTTTCTTT. Protein product: CAMRPTMNTEAFF.

This clonotype occurred many times. The chain employs TRBV28 and TRBJ1-2; TRBD1 agrees at 9 bases. CDR1 is MDHEN, CDR2 SYDVKM, per germline. V was clipped by 6 bases and J by 2 bases; unmatched bases: 4. CDR3 length: 14 amino acids. As DNA, the CDR3 is TGTGCCAGCAGGGAAGGGACAGGGAACTATGGCTACACCTTC. Encoded protein: CASREGTGNYGYTF.

This clonotype was seen more than once but under ten times. One end of the junction varies from germline; a read error may be responsible. The rearrangement links TRBV11-3 to TRBJ1-6; 9 nucleotides match TRBD1. From germline, CDR1 is SGHNT and CDR2 YENEEA. The CDR3 is 15 amino acids. The CDR3 DNA reads as TGCGCCAGCAGCCAAGGACAGGGGCGCGCCTCACCCCTCCACTTT. It specifies CASSQGQGRASPLHF.

This clonotype was detected ten times or more. The genes are TRBV28 and TRBJ2-1; TRBD2 matches 10 bases. Germline loops: CDR1 MDHEN, CDR2 SYDVKM. The CDR3 sequence is 16 residues long. After removal of 7 bases from V and 9 bases from J, the junction contained 15 bases not matched to a gene. The chain's CDR3 is CASTRRIAGGRGEQFF. DNA of the CDR3: TGTGCCAGCACCCGACGAATAGCGGGAGGTCGTGGTGAGCAGTTCTTC. Using reference TRBV28 and TRBJ2-1 for the parts outside the CDR3, the full variable domain is DVKVTQSSRYLVKRTGEKVFLECVQDMDHENMFWYRQDPGLGLRLIYFSYDVKMKEKGDIPEGYSVSREKKERFSLILESASTNQTSMYLCASTRRIAGGRGEQFFGPGTRLTVL.

This rearrangement joins TRBV2 to TRBJ2-7; D call uncertain. CDR3 length: 11 amino acids. Germline V gene sequence: CDR1 SNHLY, CDR2 FYNNEI. Between the trimmed V and J ends, which lost 8 bases and 4 bases, there was a span of 9 bases. The CDR3 loop is CASQETYEQYF. CDR3 in DNA: TGTGCCAGCCAAGAGACGTACGAGCAGTACTTC.

Regarding this clonotype: At one end, the junction sequence differs from germline, possibly due to a read error. V usage is TRBV13 and J usage is TRBJ1-6; the D is unclear. CDR1 PRHDT and CDR2 FYEKMQ come from the germline V gene (reference sequence). The length of the CDR3 is 15 residues. The CDR3 protein is CASSLGPGGGSPLHF. CDR3 nucleotides: TGTGCCAGCAGCCTAGGGCCAGGTGGAGGGTCACCCCTCCACTTT.

This clonotype showed up just a few times. The genes are TRBV7-9 and TRBJ2-5; no clear D gene. The CDR3 consists of 14 residues. The germline V gene encodes CDR1 SEHNR and CDR2 FQNEAQ (reference sequence). Trimming stripped 2 bases from V and 4 bases from J, with 11 bases between. As DNA, the CDR3 is TGTGCCAGCAGCTTATCCTTAGAAGGAGAGACCCAGTACTTC. Translated: CASSLSLEGETQYF.

The chain has TRBV19 and TRBJ1-5; 7 bases agree with TRBD1. The CDR3 has 18 residues. V shed 7 bases, J shed 2 bases, and the junction held 17 bases outside the gene matches. Germline V gives CDR1 LNHDA, CDR2 SQIVND (reference sequence). CDR3 nucleotide sequence: TGTGCCAGTACTTGGACAGGTTTTTTTGAAGCAGGCAATCAGCCCCAGCATTTT. This gives the protein CASTWTGFFEAGNQPQHF.

The chain has TRBV19 and TRBJ1-5; D gene unclear. V lost 3 bases, J lost 0 bases, and 9 bases lay in between. Germline CDR1 LNHDA, CDR2 SQIVND (reference sequence). This CDR3 contains 15 residues. This chain's CDR3 is CASSITTNSNQPQHF. CDR3 bases: TGTGCCAGTAGTATCACGACGAATAGCAATCAGCCCCAGCATTTT.

This sequence joins TRBV24-1 and TRBJ2-2; D unresolved. From germline, CDR1 is KGHDR and CDR2 SFDVKD. This CDR3 comprises 15 residues. The ends were cut back, 3 bases at V and 2 bases at J, with 9 bases in the middle. This CDR3 is CATSDGRINTGELFF. CDR3 coding DNA: TGTGCCACCAGTGATGGACGGATAAACACCGGGGAGCTGTTTTTT.

The table lists this clonotype with many counts. The chain couples TRBV4-1 to TRBJ1-2; 11 nucleotides agree with TRBD1. CDR3 length: 18 amino acids. The V gene end was trimmed by 4 bases and the J gene end by 2 bases; junction bases not matched to a gene: 12. CDR1 and CDR2 (germline): MGHRA, YSYEKL. CDR3 nucleotide sequence: TGCGCCAGCAGCCTGCCCGGACAGGGGGCGAATTGGAACTATGGCTACACCTTC. Translating it yields CASSLPGQGANWNYGYTF.

This clonotype was seen only a few times. This chain joins TRBV12-3 or TRBV12-4 and TRBJ1-1; D gene ambiguous. The CDR3 covers 14 residues. V lost 3 bases, J lost 3 bases, and 11 bases lay in between. The DNA of the CDR3 is TGTGCCAGCAGTTTTTCCCCCGGAGACACTGAAGCTTTCTTT. It is translated as CASSFSPGDTEAFF.

This clonotype was detected many times. The genes are TRBV12-5 and TRBJ1-1, with a possible D match to TRBD1 (5 bases). Trimming took off 5 bases at V and 4 bases at J, with 11 bases between the two ends. Germline V CDR1 and CDR2: LGHNT, FRNRAP. The CDR3 totals 13 residues. CDR3 bases: TGTGCTAGTGGTGACCCCGGGACCACTGAAGCTTTCTTT. This gives the protein CASGDPGTTEAFF.

This clonotype has ten or more counts. The CDR3 sequence is CASSASLAGSDEQYF. Here the CDR3 DNA reads TGTGCCAGCAGCGCCTCACTAGCGGGGAGCGACGAGCAGTACTTC. The chain recombines TRBV9 with TRBJ2-7, with TRBD2 identical over 10 bases. The ends lost 3 bases at V and 5 bases at J; junction bases unmatched: 8. The CDR3 is 15 amino acids. Germline V gene lookup returns CDR1 SGDLS and CDR2 YYNGEE.

V and J are TRBV29-1 and TRBJ2-7; 7 nucleotides line up with TRBD2. CDR1 and CDR2 (germline): SQVTM, ANQGSEA. The length of the CDR3 is 13 residues. CDR3 DNA: TGCGTCGGGGCGGGAGCCATCAACTACGAGCAGTACTTC. Residues: CVGAGAINYEQYF.

V and J are TRBV14 and TRBJ2-1; D unclear. This CDR3 contains 13 residues. Germline V gene data show CDR1 as SGHDN and CDR2 as FVKESK. Trimming shortened V by 3 bases and J by 3 bases, and 6 bases separated the two germline ends. CDR3 in DNA: TGTGCCAGCAGCCACTCCCACTACAATGAGCAGTTCTTC. It specifies CASSHSHYNEQFF.

The chain recombines TRBV2 with TRBJ2-2, with 10 bases identical to TRBD1. Unmatched junction bases numbered 6, after V lost 7 bases and J lost 4 bases. The CDR3 has 15 residues. Germline-derived CDR1 and CDR2 are SNHLY and FYNNEI. This CDR3 is CASNGTGAGTGELFF. CDR3 DNA: TGTGCCAGCAATGGGACAGGGGCAGGCACCGGGGAGCTGTTTTTT.

The rearrangement joins TRBV9 to TRBJ1-1; D is unresolved. V lost 0 bases and J lost 2, with 8 bases in between. This CDR3 has 14 residues. Germline CDR1 is SGDLS and CDR2 is YYNGEE. Written as DNA, the CDR3 is TGTGCCAGCAGCGTAGCTCCAGCAAACACTGAAGCTTTCTTT. This sequence encodes CASSVAPANTEAFF.

The table lists this clonotype with many counts. The chain has TRBV15 and TRBJ2-5; the match to TRBD1 covers 9 bases. The V and J ends lost 3 bases and 2 bases, in that order; junction bases with no gene match: 7. The CDR3 spans 16 residues. Germline-derived CDR1 and CDR2 are LNHNV and YYDKDF (reference sequence). CDR3 bases: TGTGCCACCAGCAGGGGTACCGGGACAGGGCAAGAGACCCAGTACTTC. Translated, it gives CATSRGTGTGQETQYF.